This is a list of T cell receptor beta chains from one sample in a study of regulatory T cells in long-lasting Graves disease. In TCRdb, the multiplex PCR reads were re-called with MiXCR into one record per CDR3 protein. The sample consists of roughly 450,000 distinct CDR3 sequences, about 22% of them appearing once. The starting material was peripheral blood mononuclear cells (PBMCs), obtained when the disease was refractory, from a patient treated with antithyroid drugs. Every receptor here comes from a female donor with Graves disease. Both conserved end residues are part of each CDR3. D genes are given only for firm matches. Expanded clones are given a class, and other clones once, few, many or no size at all.

>TRBJ2-1|NA|TRBD2|TRBV28
CASSPLAGGSPQFF
TGTGCCAGCAGTCCTCTAGCGGGAGGGTCCCCACAGTTCTTC
>TRBJ2-1|NA|NA|TRBV3-1
CASSQVMWGGSEQFF
TGTGCCAGCAGCCAAGTTATGTGGGGGGGCAGTGAGCAGTTCTTC
>TRBJ2-7|NA|NA|TRBV6-2/TRBV6-3
CASRLPGHQLKQYF
TGTGCCAGCAGATTACCGGGACACCAGCTCAAGCAGTACTTC
>TRBJ2-5|NA|NA|TRBV7-2
CASSSVSGLLQETQYF
TGTGCCAGCAGCTCAGTGAGTGGACTCCTACAAGAGACCCAGTACTTC
>TRBJ1-1|NA|NA|TRBV18
CASSPGFSNTEAFF
TGTGCCAGCTCACCAGGTTTTTCGAACACTGAAGCTTTCTTT
>TRBJ1-1|many|NA|TRBV2
CASRKVGGLNTEAFF
TGTGCCAGCAGGAAAGTGGGGGGCTTAAACACTGAAGCTTTCTTT
>TRBJ2-5|few|TRBD2|TRBV2
CASSLKAELAEVETQYF
TGTGCCAGCAGCCTAAAGGCGGAACTAGCGGAAGTAGAGACCCAGTACTTC
>TRBJ1-5|NA|NA|TRBV6-2/TRBV6-3
CASRPGQMDQPQHF
TGTGCCAGCAGGCCCGGACAGATGGATCAGCCCCAGCATTTT
>TRBJ1-2|many|NA|TRBV28
CASRSGRVSGYTF
TGTGCCAGCAGATCGGGGCGCGTCAGTGGCTACACCTTC
>TRBJ2-3|NA|TRBD2|TRBV7-8
CASKAIAGGGDTQYF
TGTGCCAGTAAAGCAATAGCGGGAGGGGGAGATACGCAGTATTTT
>TRBJ1-2|few|TRBD1|TRBV25-1
CASSKSNTGGYGYTF
TGTGCCAGCAGTAAATCCAACACAGGGGGTTATGGCTACACCTTC
>TRBJ2-2|many|NA|TRBV28
CASSLRLQGNTGELFF
TGTGCCAGCAGTCTTAGACTCCAGGGGAACACCGGGGAGCTGTTTTTT
>TRBJ2-7|many|TRBD2|TRBV20-1
CSARIAGAYEQYF
TGCAGTGCTAGGATAGCGGGAGCCTACGAGCAGTACTTC
>TRBJ2-3|few|NA|TRBV10-3
CAISESVDTQYF
TGTGCCATCAGTGAGTCCGTGGATACGCAGTATTTT
>TRBJ2-5|few|TRBD2|TRBV25-1
CASISGGGSETQYF
TGTGCCAGCATTTCGGGGGGGGGGTCAGAGACCCAGTACTTC
>TRBJ1-2|many|NA|TRBV7-2
CASSLALGGGDGYTF
TGTGCCAGCAGCTTAGCTTTGGGAGGGGGAGATGGCTACACCTTC
>TRBJ2-6|few|NA|TRBV4-3
CASSQEGDSGANVLTF
TGCGCCAGCAGCCAAGAGGGGGACTCTGGGGCCAACGTCCTGACTTTC
>TRBJ2-7|many|NA|TRBV9
CASSADRYSYEQYF
TGTGCCAGCAGCGCAGACAGGTACTCCTACGAGCAGTACTTC
>TRBJ2-5|NA|TRBD1|TRBV5-5
CASSLEEQGLQETQYF
TGTGCCAGCAGCTTGGAGGAACAGGGGCTACAAGAGACCCAGTACTTC
>TRBJ1-3|NA|TRBD1|TRBV7-2
CASSFGTERVNTIYF
TGTGCCAGCAGCTTTGGGACAGAACGTGTTAACACCATATATTTT
>TRBJ1-1|NA|NA|TRBV29-1
CSVEAYTEAFF
TGCAGCGTTGAAGCATACACTGAAGCTTTCTTT
>TRBJ2-2|NA|TRBD2|TRBV19
CASSIVGLAGGRPNTGELFF
TGTGCCAGTAGTATTGTCGGACTAGCGGGGGGGCGGCCTAACACCGGGGAGCTGTTTTTT
>TRBJ2-1|NA|TRBD2|TRBV28
CASSELAGNNEQFF
TGTGCCAGCAGCGAACTAGCGGGGAACAATGAGCAGTTCTTC
>TRBJ1-5|NA|NA|TRBV7-6
CASSLGESQPQHF
TGTGCCAGCAGCTTAGGGGAGTCCCAGCCCCAGCATTTT
>TRBJ1-4|few|TRBD1|TRBV19
CASTIRQGTNEKLFF
TGTGCCAGTACCATCAGACAGGGTACTAATGAAAAACTGTTTTTT
>TRBJ2-5|few|TRBD1|TRBV28
CASSSGTGYQETQYF
TGTGCCAGCAGTTCCGGGACAGGGTACCAAGAGACCCAGTACTTC
>TRBJ1-2|many|NA|TRBV28
CASSFGLTYGYTF
TGTGCCAGCAGTTTTGGCCTCACCTATGGCTACACCTTC
>TRBJ1-1|few|NA|TRBV7-3
CASSRGEYTEAFF
TGTGCCAGCAGCCGAGGAGAGTACACTGAAGCTTTCTTT
>TRBJ1-6|NA|NA|TRBV20-1
CSARDHHRDNSPLHF
TGCAGTGCTAGAGATCACCACAGGGATAATTCACCCCTCCACTTT
>TRBJ2-7|NA|NA|TRBV7-2
CASSLSREKYEQYF
TGTGCCAGCAGCTTGTCCCGGGAAAAATACGAGCAGTACTTC
>TRBJ1-5|NA|NA|TRBV6-9
CASSFQQGVGQPQHF
TGTGCCAGCAGTTTTCAACAGGGAGTAGGTCAGCCCCAGCATTTT
>TRBJ2-2|few|TRBD2|TRBV28
CASSAGDQNDGELFF
TGTGCCAGCAGTGCGGGGGATCAGAATGACGGGGAGCTGTTTTTT
>TRBJ1-4|many|TRBD1|TRBV10-3
CAVRDSKGEKLFF
TGTGCCGTAAGGGACAGCAAGGGGGAAAAACTGTTTTTT